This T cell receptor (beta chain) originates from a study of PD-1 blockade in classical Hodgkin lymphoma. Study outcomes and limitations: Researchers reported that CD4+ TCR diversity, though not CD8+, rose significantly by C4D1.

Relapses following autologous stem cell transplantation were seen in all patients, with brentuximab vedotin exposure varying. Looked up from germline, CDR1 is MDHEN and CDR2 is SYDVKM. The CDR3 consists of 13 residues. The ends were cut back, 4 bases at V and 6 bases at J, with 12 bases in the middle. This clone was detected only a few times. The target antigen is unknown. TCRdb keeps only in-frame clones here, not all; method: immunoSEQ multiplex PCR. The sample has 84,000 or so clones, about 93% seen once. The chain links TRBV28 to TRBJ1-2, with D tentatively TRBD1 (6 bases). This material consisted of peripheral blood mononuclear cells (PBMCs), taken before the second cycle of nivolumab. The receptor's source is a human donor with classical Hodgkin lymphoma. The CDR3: CASSSLRGNGYTF. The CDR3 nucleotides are TGTGCCAGCAGTTCCCTGAGGGGGAATGGCTACACCTTC.